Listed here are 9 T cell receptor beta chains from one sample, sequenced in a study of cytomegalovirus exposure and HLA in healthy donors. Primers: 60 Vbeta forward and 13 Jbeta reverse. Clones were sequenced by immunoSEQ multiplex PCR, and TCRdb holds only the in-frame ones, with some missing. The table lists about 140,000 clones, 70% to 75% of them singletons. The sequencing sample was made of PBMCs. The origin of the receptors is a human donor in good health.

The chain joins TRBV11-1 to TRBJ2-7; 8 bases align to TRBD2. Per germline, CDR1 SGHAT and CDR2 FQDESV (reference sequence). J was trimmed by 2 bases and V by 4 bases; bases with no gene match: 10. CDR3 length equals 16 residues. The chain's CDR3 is CASSSHSGTNTYEQYF. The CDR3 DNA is TGTGCCAGCAGCTCACATAGCGGGACAAACACCTACGAGCAGTACTTC.

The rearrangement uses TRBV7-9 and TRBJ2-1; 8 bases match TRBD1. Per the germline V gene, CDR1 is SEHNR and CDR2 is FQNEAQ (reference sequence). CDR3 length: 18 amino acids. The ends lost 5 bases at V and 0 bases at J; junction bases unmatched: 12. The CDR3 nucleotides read TGTGCCAGCAGCAACCCCGGACAGGGCGATAGCTCCTACAATGAGCAGTTCTTC. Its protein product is CASSNPGQGDSSYNEQFF.

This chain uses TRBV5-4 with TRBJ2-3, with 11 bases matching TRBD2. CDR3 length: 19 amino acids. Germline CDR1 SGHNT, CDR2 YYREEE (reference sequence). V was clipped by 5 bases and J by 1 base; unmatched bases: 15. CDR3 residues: CASSSPPIPGLAGTDTQYF. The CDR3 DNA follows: TGTGCCAGCAGTTCCCCTCCCATACCGGGACTAGCGGGCACAGATACGCAGTATTTT.

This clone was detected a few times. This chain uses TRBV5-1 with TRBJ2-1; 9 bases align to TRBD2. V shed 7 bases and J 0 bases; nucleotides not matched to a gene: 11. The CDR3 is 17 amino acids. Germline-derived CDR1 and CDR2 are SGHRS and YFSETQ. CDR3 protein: CASLASGTVSSYNEQFF. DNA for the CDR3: TGCGCCAGCCTAGCTAGCGGGACCGTAAGCTCCTACAATGAGCAGTTCTTC.

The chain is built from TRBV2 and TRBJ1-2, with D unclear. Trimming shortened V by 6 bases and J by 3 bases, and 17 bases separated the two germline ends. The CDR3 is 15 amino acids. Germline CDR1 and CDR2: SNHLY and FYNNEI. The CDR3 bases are TGTGCCAGCAGGGGTCGACCCATCCTAGACTATGGCTACACCTTC. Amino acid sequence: CASRGRPILDYGYTF.

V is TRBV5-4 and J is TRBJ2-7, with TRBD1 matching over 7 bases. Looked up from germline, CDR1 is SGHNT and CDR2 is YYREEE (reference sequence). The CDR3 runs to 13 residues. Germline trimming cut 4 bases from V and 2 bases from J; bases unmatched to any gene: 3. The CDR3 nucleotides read TGTGCCAGCAGCCCGGGACAGCCCTACGAGCAGTACTTC. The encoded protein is CASSPGQPYEQYF.

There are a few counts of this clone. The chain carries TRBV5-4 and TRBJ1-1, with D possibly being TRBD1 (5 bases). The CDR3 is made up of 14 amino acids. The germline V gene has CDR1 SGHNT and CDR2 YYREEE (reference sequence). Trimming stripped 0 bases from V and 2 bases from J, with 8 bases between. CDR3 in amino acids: CASSLEGLNTEAFF. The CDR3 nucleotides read TGTGCCAGCAGCTTGGAGGGGCTTAACACTGAAGCTTTCTTT.

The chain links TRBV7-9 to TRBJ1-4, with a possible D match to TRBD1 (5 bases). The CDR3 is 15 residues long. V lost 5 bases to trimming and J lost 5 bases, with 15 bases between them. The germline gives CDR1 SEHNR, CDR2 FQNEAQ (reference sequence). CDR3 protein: CASSAETGANEKLFF. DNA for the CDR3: TGTGCCAGCAGCGCAGAAACAGGCGCAAATGAAAAACTGTTTTTT.

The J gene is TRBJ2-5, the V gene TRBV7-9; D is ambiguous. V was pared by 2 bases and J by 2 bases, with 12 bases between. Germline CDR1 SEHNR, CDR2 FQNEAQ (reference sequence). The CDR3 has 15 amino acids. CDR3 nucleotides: TGTGCCAGCAGCTTATACCCCGACAAACAAGAGACCCAGTACTTC. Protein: CASSLYPDKQETQYF.